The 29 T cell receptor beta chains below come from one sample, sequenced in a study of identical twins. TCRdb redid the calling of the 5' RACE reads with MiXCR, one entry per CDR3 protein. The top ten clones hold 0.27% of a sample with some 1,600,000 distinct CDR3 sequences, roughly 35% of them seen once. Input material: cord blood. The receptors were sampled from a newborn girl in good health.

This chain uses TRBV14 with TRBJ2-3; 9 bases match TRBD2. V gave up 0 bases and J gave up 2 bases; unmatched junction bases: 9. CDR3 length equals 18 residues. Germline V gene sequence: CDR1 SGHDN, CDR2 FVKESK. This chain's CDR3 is CASSQDMGLAGNTDTQYF. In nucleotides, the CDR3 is TGTGCCAGCAGCCAAGATATGGGGCTAGCGGGAAACACAGATACGCAGTATTTT.

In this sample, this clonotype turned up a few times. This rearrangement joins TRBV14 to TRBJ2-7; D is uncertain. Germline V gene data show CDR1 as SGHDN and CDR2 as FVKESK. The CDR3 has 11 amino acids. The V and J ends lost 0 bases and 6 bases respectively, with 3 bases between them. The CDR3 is CASSQDLEQYF. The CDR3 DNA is TGTGCCAGCAGCCAAGATCTCGAGCAGTACTTC.

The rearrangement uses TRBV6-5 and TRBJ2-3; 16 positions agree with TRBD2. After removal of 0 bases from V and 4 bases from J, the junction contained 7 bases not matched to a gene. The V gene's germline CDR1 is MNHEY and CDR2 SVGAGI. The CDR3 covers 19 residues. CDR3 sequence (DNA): TGTGCCAGCAGTTACTCGGGACTAGCGGGAGGGCCAAGGGCAGATACGCAGTATTTT. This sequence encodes CASSYSGLAGGPRADTQYF.

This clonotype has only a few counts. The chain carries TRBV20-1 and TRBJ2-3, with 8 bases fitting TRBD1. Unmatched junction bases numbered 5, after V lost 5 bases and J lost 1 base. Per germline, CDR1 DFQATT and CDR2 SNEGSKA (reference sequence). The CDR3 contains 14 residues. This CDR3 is CSAHRGSGTDTQYF. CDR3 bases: TGCAGTGCTCACAGGGGGAGCGGCACAGATACGCAGTATTTT.

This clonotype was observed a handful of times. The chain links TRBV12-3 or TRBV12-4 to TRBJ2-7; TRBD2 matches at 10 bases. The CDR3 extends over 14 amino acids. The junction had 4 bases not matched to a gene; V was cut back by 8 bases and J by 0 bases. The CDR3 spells CASGSGRPSYEQYF. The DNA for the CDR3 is TGTGCCAGCGGTAGCGGGAGGCCCTCCTACGAGCAGTACTTC.

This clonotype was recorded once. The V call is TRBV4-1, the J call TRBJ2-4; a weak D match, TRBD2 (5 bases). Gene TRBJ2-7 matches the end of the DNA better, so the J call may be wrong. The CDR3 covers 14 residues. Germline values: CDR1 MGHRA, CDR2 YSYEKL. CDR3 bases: TGCGCCAGCAGCCAAGAACCAGCGGCCTACGAGCAGTACTTC. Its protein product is CASSQEPAAYEQYF.

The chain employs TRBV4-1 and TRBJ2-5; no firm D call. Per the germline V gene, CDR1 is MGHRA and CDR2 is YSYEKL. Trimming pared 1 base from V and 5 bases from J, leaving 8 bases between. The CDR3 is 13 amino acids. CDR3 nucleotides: TGCGCCAGCAGCCAAGGACTGTTCGAGACCCAGTACTTC. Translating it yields CASSQGLFETQYF.

This CDR3 is CASSPASGDTYEQYF. DNA of the CDR3: TGTGCCAGCAGCCCTGCTAGCGGGGATACCTACGAGCAGTACTTC. The chain recombines TRBV7-9 with TRBJ2-7; 9 nucleotides line up with TRBD2. The CDR3 totals 15 residues. Per the germline V gene, CDR1 is SEHNR and CDR2 is FQNEAQ (reference sequence). Trimming removed 5 bases from V and 2 bases from J; junction bases left unmatched: 7.

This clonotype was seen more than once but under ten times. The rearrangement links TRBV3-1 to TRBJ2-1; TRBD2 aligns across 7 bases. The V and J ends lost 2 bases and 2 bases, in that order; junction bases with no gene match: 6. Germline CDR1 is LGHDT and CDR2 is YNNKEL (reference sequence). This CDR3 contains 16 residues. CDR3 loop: CASSQRGGRTYNEQFF. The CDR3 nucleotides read TGTGCCAGCAGCCAACGAGGCGGGAGAACCTACAATGAGCAGTTCTTC.

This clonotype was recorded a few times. Here the CDR3 reads CSGISSTSSYEQYF. DNA for the CDR3: TGCAGCGGCATATCTAGCACCAGCTCCTACGAGCAGTACTTC. The V gene is TRBV29-1, the J gene TRBJ2-7; TRBD2 is a possible D gene (5 bases). The CDR3 is 14 amino acids. The V gene lost 7 bases and the J gene lost 0 bases, with 16 bases spanning the gap. Germline V gene data show CDR1 as SQVTM and CDR2 as ANQGSEA.

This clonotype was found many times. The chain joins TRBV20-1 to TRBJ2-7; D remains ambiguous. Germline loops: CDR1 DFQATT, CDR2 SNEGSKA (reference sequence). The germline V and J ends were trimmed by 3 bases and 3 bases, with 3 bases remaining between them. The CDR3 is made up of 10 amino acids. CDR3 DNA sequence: TGCAGTGCTAGTTACTACGAGCAGTACTTC. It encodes CSASYYEQYF.

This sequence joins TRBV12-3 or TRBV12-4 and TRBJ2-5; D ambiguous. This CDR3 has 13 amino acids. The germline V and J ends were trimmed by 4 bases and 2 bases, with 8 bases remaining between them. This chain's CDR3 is CASSYHQQETQYF. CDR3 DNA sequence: TGTGCCAGCAGTTACCATCAACAAGAGACCCAGTACTTC.

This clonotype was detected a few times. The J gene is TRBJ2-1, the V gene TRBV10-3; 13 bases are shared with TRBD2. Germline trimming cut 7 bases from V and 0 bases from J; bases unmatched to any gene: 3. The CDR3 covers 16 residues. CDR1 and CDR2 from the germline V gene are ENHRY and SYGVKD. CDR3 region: CAITGTSGTSYNEQFF. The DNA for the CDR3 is TGTGCCATCACTGGGACTAGCGGGACCTCCTACAATGAGCAGTTCTTC.

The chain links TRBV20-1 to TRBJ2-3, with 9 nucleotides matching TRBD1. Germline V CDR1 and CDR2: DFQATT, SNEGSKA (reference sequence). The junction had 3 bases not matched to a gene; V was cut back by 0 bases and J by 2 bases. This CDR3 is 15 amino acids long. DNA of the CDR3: TGCAGTGCTAGAGACGGGACAGGGCTCACAGATACGCAGTATTTT. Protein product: CSARDGTGLTDTQYF.

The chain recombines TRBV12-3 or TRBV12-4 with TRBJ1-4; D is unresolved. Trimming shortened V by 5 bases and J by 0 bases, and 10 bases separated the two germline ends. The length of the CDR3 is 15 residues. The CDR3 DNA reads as TGTGCCAGCAGTAGGGTTATAGCAACTAATGAAAAACTGTTTTTT. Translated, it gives CASSRVIATNEKLFF.

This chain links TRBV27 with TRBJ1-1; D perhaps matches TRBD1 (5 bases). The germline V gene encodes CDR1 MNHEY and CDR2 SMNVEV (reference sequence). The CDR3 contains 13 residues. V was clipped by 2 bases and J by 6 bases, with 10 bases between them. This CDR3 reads CASSLEGRAEAFF. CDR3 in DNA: TGTGCCAGCAGTTTAGAGGGGCGCGCTGAAGCTTTCTTT.

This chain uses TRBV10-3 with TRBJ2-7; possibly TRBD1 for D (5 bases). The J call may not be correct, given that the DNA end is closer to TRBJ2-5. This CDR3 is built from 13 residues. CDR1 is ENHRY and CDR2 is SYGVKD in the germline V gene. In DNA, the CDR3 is TGTGCCATCAGTGAGTCTGGGGCCAAGACCCAGTACTTC. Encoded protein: CAISESGAKTQYF.

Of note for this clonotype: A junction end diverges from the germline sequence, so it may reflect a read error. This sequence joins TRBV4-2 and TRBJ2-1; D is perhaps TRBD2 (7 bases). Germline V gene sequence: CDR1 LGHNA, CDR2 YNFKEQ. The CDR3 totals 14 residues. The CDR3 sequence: CTSSQDARRGPQFF. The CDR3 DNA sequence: TGTACCAGCAGCCAAGACGCCCGGCGGGGGCCACAGTTCTTC.

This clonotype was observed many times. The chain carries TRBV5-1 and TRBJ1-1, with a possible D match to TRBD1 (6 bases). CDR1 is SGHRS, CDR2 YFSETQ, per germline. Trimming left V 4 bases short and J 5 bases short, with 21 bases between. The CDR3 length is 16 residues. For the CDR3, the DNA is TGCGCCAGCAGCCAAGCCGGGACATCCTTAGGGACTGAAGCTTTCTTT. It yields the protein CASSQAGTSLGTEAFF.

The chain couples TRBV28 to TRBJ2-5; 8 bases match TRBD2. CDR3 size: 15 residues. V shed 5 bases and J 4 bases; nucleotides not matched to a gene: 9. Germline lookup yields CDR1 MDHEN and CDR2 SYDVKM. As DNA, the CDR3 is TGTGCCAGCAGTGTTAGCGGGAAGGGGCTAGAGACCCAGTACTTC. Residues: CASSVSGKGLETQYF.

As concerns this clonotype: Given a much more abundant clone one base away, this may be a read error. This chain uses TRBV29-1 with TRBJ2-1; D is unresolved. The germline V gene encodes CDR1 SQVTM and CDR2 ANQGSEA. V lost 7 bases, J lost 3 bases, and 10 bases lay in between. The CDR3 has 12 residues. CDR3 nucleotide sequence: TGCAGCGCTGAGTATGTCTACAATGAGCAGTTCTTC. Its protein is CSAEYVYNEQFF.

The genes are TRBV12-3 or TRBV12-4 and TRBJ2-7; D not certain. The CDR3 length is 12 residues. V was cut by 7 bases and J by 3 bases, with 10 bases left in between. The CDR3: CASIPGRYEQYF. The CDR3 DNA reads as TGTGCCAGCATCCCCGGGCGCTACGAGCAGTACTTC.

CDR3 amino acids: CASSLIMFDEQYF. The CDR3 DNA follows: TGTGCCAGCAGTTTAATCATGTTCGACGAGCAGTACTTC. The V gene is TRBV27, the J gene TRBJ2-4; D not resolved. The end of the DNA fits TRBJ2-7 better, so the J call may be wrong. Germline CDR1 reads MNHEY; CDR2 reads SMNVEV (reference sequence). The length of the CDR3 is 13 residues.

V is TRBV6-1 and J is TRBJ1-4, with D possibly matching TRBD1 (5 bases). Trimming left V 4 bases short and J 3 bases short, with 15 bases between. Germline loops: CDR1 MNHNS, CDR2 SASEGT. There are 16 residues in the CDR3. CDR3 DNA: TGTGCCAGCAGTGTAAAGGGGCCGGGATCTAATGAAAAACTGTTTTTT. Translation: CASSVKGPGSNEKLFF.

This chain's CDR3 is CSVRQGMDYGYTF. The CDR3 bases are TGCAGCGTTCGACAGGGAATGGACTATGGCTACACCTTC. The chain combines TRBV29-1 with TRBJ1-2, with 7 bases aligning to TRBD1. The germline gives CDR1 SQVTM, CDR2 ANQGSEA. The CDR3 sequence is 13 residues long. The ends lost 5 bases at V and 3 bases at J; junction bases unmatched: 6.

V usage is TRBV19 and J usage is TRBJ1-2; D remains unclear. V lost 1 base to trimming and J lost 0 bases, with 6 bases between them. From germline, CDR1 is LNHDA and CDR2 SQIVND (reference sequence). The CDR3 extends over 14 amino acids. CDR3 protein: CASSIVRANYGYTF. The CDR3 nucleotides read TGTGCCAGTAGTATAGTGAGAGCTAACTATGGCTACACCTTC.

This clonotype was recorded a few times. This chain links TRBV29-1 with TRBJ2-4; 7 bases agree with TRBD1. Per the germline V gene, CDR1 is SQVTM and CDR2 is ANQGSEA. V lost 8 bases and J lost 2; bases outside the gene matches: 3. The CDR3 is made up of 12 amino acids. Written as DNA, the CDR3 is TGCAGCACAGGGGACACCAAAAACATTCAGTACTTC. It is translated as CSTGDTKNIQYF.

CDR3 coding DNA: TGTGCCAGCAGCCACGGCTCCTATAATTCACCCCTCCACTTT. Protein: CASSHGSYNSPLHF. The rearrangement uses TRBV3-1 and TRBJ1-6; no firm D call. This CDR3 has 14 amino acids. The germline V and J ends were trimmed by 3 bases and 0 bases, with 3 bases remaining between them. Germline CDR1 and CDR2: LGHDT and YNNKEL (reference sequence).

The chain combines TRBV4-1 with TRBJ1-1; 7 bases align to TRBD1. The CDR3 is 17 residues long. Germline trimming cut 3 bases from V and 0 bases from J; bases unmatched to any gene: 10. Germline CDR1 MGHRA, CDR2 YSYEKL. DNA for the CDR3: TGCGCCAGCAGCCAGGCTGACAGGGCCTGGATGAACACTGAAGCTTTCTTT. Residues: CASSQADRAWMNTEAFF.